The 23 T cell receptor beta chains given below trace back to one sample, sequenced in a study of siplizumab effects on memory and regulatory T cells. Produced via immunoSEQ multiplex PCR; TCRdb's table is partial and in-frame only. The repertoire has some 100,000 clones, about 91% of them found once; the top ten carry approximately 2.7%. Sequences were obtained from CD4+ T cells sorted from blood. The origin of the receptors is a human donor in good health. Some clones in this sample may be carry-over from other donors' samples.

V usage is TRBV5-5 and J usage is TRBJ1-5, with unresolved D. The V end was cut by 0 bases, the J end by 5 bases, with 6 bases between. Germline V gene lookup returns CDR1 SGHKS and CDR2 YYEKEE (reference sequence). CDR3 length: 13 amino acids. CDR3 nucleotides: TGTGCCAGCAGCTTGGCGGCGGATCAGCCCCAGCATTTT. Translation gives CASSLAADQPQHF.

The chain has TRBV28 and TRBJ1-2, with TRBD1 matching over 7 bases. Germline trimming cut 1 base from V and 8 bases from J; bases unmatched to any gene: 13. Germline CDR1 is MDHEN and CDR2 is SYDVKM. There are 16 residues in the CDR3. CDR3 residues: CASSLFTGDRVGGYTF. Here the CDR3 DNA reads TGTGCCAGCAGTTTATTCACGGGGGACAGAGTCGGAGGCTACACCTTC.

This rearrangement joins TRBV19 to TRBJ2-1; D is perhaps TRBD2 (6 bases). This CDR3 spans 13 amino acids. The V end was cut by 6 bases, the J end by 5 bases, with 11 bases between. Germline V gives CDR1 LNHDA, CDR2 SQIVND (reference sequence). CDR3 in amino acids: CASSDSGNNEQFF. Here the CDR3 DNA reads TGTGCCAGTAGCGATAGCGGAAACAATGAGCAGTTCTTC.

The chain combines TRBV7-2 with TRBJ2-3; perhaps TRBD2 as D (6 bases). The germline V gene encodes CDR1 SGHTA and CDR2 FQGNSA. V was pared by 2 bases and J by 0 bases, with 9 bases between. The CDR3 runs 15 residues. CDR3 protein: CASSLLGLSTDTQYF. CDR3 bases: TGTGCCAGCAGCTTATTGGGACTTAGCACAGATACGCAGTATTTT.

The chain joins TRBV4-1 to TRBJ2-1; D gene ambiguous. CDR1 is MGHRA, CDR2 YSYEKL, per germline. The ends were cut back, 4 bases at V and 4 bases at J, with 11 bases in the middle. The CDR3 has 14 residues. Written as DNA, the CDR3 is TGCGCCAGCAGCCCGGGCCCGAGTTACAATGAGCAGTTCTTC. The encoded protein is CASSPGPSYNEQFF.

V is TRBV7-2 and J is TRBJ2-1, with D hard to call. The ends were cut back, 5 bases at V and 0 bases at J, with 17 bases in the middle. Per the germline V gene, CDR1 is SGHTA and CDR2 is FQGNSA. This CDR3 region has 17 residues. The CDR3 protein is CASSLFRPLSSYNEQFF. CDR3 coding DNA: TGTGCCAGCAGCCTATTTAGGCCCCTCAGCTCCTACAATGAGCAGTTCTTC.

The V gene is TRBV7-9, the J gene TRBJ2-3; tentative D call: TRBD1 (5 bases). The V gene's germline CDR1 is SEHNR and CDR2 FQNEAQ (reference sequence). V lost 5 bases and J 0 bases, leaving 15 bases between the germline ends. CDR3 length equals 16 residues. This CDR3 reads CASSRTGLSSTDTQYF. Written as DNA, the CDR3 is TGTGCCAGCAGCCGCACAGGATTATCTAGCACAGATACGCAGTATTTT. Filled out from reference TRBV7-9 and TRBJ2-3, the complete variable domain reads DTGVSQNPRHKITKRGQNVTFRCDPISEHNRLYWYRQTLGQGPEFLTYFQNEAQLEKSRLLSDRFSAERPKGSFSTLEIQRTEQGDSAMYLCASSRTGLSSTDTQYFGPGTRLTVL.

The chain couples TRBV13 to TRBJ2-5; D is unresolved. V was pared by 5 bases and J by 12 bases, with 16 bases between. Germline V lookup: CDR1 PRHDT, CDR2 FYEKMQ (reference sequence). The CDR3 runs 12 residues. The CDR3 loop is CASSINHEIEYF. In nucleotides, the CDR3 is TGTGCCAGCAGCATTAATCACGAGATCGAGTACTTC.

This chain connects TRBV13 to TRBJ2-7; 12 bases agree with TRBD2. This CDR3 region has 16 residues. Per the germline V gene, CDR1 is PRHDT and CDR2 is FYEKMQ (reference sequence). The V segment lost 0 bases and the J segment 5 bases; nucleotides outside the gene matches: 5. The CDR3 loop is CASSLGGLAGGDEQYF. In DNA, the CDR3 is TGTGCCAGCAGCTTAGGGGGACTAGCGGGCGGCGACGAGCAGTACTTC.

This chain joins TRBV27 and TRBJ1-2; 7 positions agree with TRBD1. This CDR3 region has 14 residues. The germline V gene encodes CDR1 MNHEY and CDR2 SMNVEV (reference sequence). The J segment lost 4 bases and the V segment lost 3 bases, leaving 5 bases of the junction unmatched. The DNA of the CDR3 is TGTGCCAGCAGTTTGACAGGGTTGTTCTATGGCTACACCTTC. This translates into CASSLTGLFYGYTF.

The chain joins TRBV18 to TRBJ2-4, with 9 bases identical to TRBD1. The junction had 8 bases not matched to a gene; V was cut back by 5 bases and J by 6 bases. This CDR3 has 15 amino acids. Germline loops: CDR1 KGHSH, CDR2 LQKENI. CDR3 nucleotide sequence: TGTGCCAGCTCAGCAACAACGGGACAGGGAAACATTCAGTACTTC. Translated, it gives CASSATTGQGNIQYF.

The V call is TRBV6-5, the J call TRBJ1-1; the D gene is possibly TRBD1 (6 bases). The V and J ends lost 0 bases and 0 bases respectively, with 11 bases between them. Per germline, CDR1 MNHEY and CDR2 SVGAGI. The CDR3 is 16 amino acids. CDR3 loop: CASSYSSRGVNTEAFF. DNA of the CDR3: TGTGCCAGCAGTTACTCGAGTAGGGGGGTGAACACTGAAGCTTTCTTT.

This clone was seen a single time. The J gene is TRBJ1-2, the V gene TRBV5-4; 8 bases are shared with TRBD1. CDR1 and CDR2 (germline): SGHNT, YYREEE (reference sequence). With 1 base clipped from V and 4 bases from J, the junction kept 12 bases outside the gene matches. This CDR3 comprises 17 residues. The CDR3 sequence: CASSLFSWTGPSYGYTF. As DNA, the CDR3 is TGTGCCAGCAGCTTGTTTTCGTGGACAGGGCCCTCCTATGGCTACACCTTC.

The DNA of the CDR3 is TGTGCCAGCAGCCCAGGAGGGGGCCAGGACCTCCACTTT. Residues: CASSPGGGQDLHF. The V gene is TRBV7-3, the J gene TRBJ1-6; TRBD1 matches 7 bases. Germline-derived CDR1 and CDR2 are SGHTA and FQGTGA. The CDR3 length is 13 residues. The V segment lost 5 bases and the J segment 15 bases; nucleotides outside the gene matches: 10. Supplemented by reference TRBV7-3 and TRBJ1-6, the full variable domain reads GAGVSQTPSNKVTEKGKYVELRCDPISGHTALYWYRQSLGQGPEFLIYFQGTGAADDSGLPNDRFFAVRPEGSVSTLKIQRTERGDSAVYLCASSPGGGQDLHFGNGTRLTVT.

The chain uses TRBV5-1 and TRBJ2-7; 9 bases agree with TRBD2. Germline V gene data show CDR1 as SGHRS and CDR2 as YFSETQ. CDR3 length equals 13 residues. With V trimmed by 7 bases and J by 6 bases, 8 bases remained unmatched. The CDR3 DNA is TGCGCCAGCCAGGCGGGAGGGTCGGGCGAGCAGTACTTC. It specifies CASQAGGSGEQYF.

The V gene is TRBV5-1, the J gene TRBJ1-1; D is possibly TRBD1 (6 bases). Trimming shortened V by 3 bases and J by 0 bases, and 15 bases separated the two germline ends. Looked up from germline, CDR1 is SGHRS and CDR2 is YFSETQ. The CDR3 is made up of 16 amino acids. The CDR3 loop reads CASSSKPGHMNTEAFF. The CDR3, as DNA: TGCGCCAGCAGCTCGAAACCGGGACATATGAACACTGAAGCTTTCTTT.

The rearrangement links TRBV10-3 to TRBJ2-7, with 10 nucleotides matching TRBD2. V shed 6 bases, J shed 0 bases, and the junction held 5 bases outside the gene matches. CDR3 length equals 15 residues. Germline CDR1 and CDR2: ENHRY and SYGVKD. CDR3 in DNA: TGTGCCATCAGCGAACTAGCGGGGAGCTCCTACGAGCAGTACTTC. It encodes CAISELAGSSYEQYF.

J is TRBJ2-5 and V is TRBV29-1; TRBD2 might be the D (5 bases). Germline assignment: CDR1 SQVTM and CDR2 ANQGSEA. This CDR3 is 14 amino acids long. Trimming shortened V by 1 base and J by 5 bases, and 14 bases separated the two germline ends. The CDR3: CSVEVGARGETQYF. In DNA form, the CDR3 reads TGCAGCGTTGAAGTGGGCGCGCGAGGGGAGACCCAGTACTTC.

The chain has TRBV7-9 and TRBJ2-7, with D perhaps TRBD1 (5 bases). CDR1 and CDR2 from the germline V gene are SEHNR and FQNEAQ (reference sequence). The CDR3 extends over 16 amino acids. Trimming removed 5 bases from V and 3 bases from J, with 20 bases in between. The CDR3 DNA sequence: TGTGCCAGCAGCCCAACCGGAGAGCGAAGGGGCTACGAGCAGTACTTC. Amino acids: CASSPTGERRGYEQYF. The entire variable domain, with the rest obtained from reference TRBV7-9 and TRBJ2-7, is as follows: DTGVSQNPRHKITKRGQNVTFRCDPISEHNRLYWYRQTLGQGPEFLTYFQNEAQLEKSRLLSDRFSAERPKGSFSTLEIQRTEQGDSAMYLCASSPTGERRGYEQYFGPGTRLTVT.

V gene TRBV13 combines with J gene TRBJ1-2, with D maybe TRBD1 (6 bases). CDR1 is PRHDT and CDR2 is FYEKMQ in the germline V gene (reference sequence). V gave up 1 base and J gave up 2 bases, with 23 bases separating them. There are 19 residues in the CDR3. The CDR3 is CASSLATLQGGAPNYGYTF. In DNA form, the CDR3 reads TGTGCCAGCAGCTTAGCCACTTTACAGGGTGGTGCACCAAACTATGGCTACACCTTC.

The rearrangement links TRBV11-3 to TRBJ2-1; 10 nucleotides line up with TRBD1. Germline V gives CDR1 SGHNT, CDR2 YENEEA. V shed 4 bases, J shed 8 bases, and the junction held 8 bases outside the gene matches. The CDR3 extends over 15 amino acids. CDR3 sequence reads: CASSSPGQGIYEQFF. CDR3 bases: TGTGCCAGCAGCTCTCCGGGACAGGGGATATATGAGCAGTTCTTC.

J is TRBJ1-2 and V is TRBV7-2; D possibly corresponds to TRBD1 (5 bases). Trimming pared 8 bases from V and 4 bases from J, leaving 14 bases between. CDR1 SGHTA and CDR2 FQGNSA come from the germline V gene. There are 13 residues in the CDR3. CDR3 loop: CASGPGGSYGYTF. In nucleotides, the CDR3 is TGTGCCAGCGGCCCGGGGGGGAGCTATGGCTACACCTTC.

This chain connects TRBV7-5 to TRBJ2-4; no check of the table's D call, TRBD2, against the DNA was made. TRBV7-5 is marked as a pseudogene. The CDR3 totals 20 residues. In DNA form, the CDR3 reads TGTGCCAGAAATGGTTCCAGGGGGGAAGGATTAGCGGGGCCTAAAAACATTCAGTACTTC. This codes for CARNGSRGEGLAGPKNIQYF.